This passage covers 12 T cell receptor beta chains from one sample sequenced in a study of blood T cell repertoires in COVID-19. The method was immunoSEQ multiplex PCR; TCRdb's version includes in-frame clones alone and lacks a portion of them. This table has some 300,000 clones, roughly 91% appearing once. Sample: PBMCs or T cells enriched from blood (not recorded which). These receptors all come from a woman in her 30s who had recovered from COVID-19.

The V and J genes are TRBV5-5 and TRBJ2-7; tentative D call: TRBD2 (5 bases). Trimming stripped 0 bases from V and 2 bases from J, with 9 bases between. The CDR3 runs to 14 residues. CDR1 and CDR2 from the germline V gene are SGHKS and YYEKEE (reference sequence). The CDR3 nucleotides read TGTGCCAGCAGCTTGGGAGGGCCTACCTACGAGCAGTACTTC. Its translation is CASSLGGPTYEQYF.

This clone has just one count. The chain combines TRBV11-3 with TRBJ2-1, with a possible D match to TRBD2 (6 bases). V was pared by 8 bases and J by 8 bases, with 22 bases between. There are 15 residues in the CDR3. In germline, CDR1 is SGHNT, CDR2 YENEEA. Written as DNA, the CDR3 is TGTGCCAGCTCCCTCGGGACTCACGGTTCTGATGAGCAGTTCTTC. Translating gives CASSLGTHGSDEQFF.

V gene TRBV5-6 combines with J gene TRBJ1-2, with D tentatively TRBD1 (5 bases). CDR3 size: 12 residues. Germline CDR1 is SGHDT and CDR2 is YYEEEE. Trimming removed 9 bases at V and 7 bases at J, with 16 bases between. This chain's CDR3 is CATWRGAGGYTF. Written as DNA, the CDR3 is TGTGCCACCTGGAGGGGCGCGGGTGGCTACACCTTC. The whole variable domain, filled in from reference TRBV5-6 and TRBJ1-2, reads DAGVTQSPTHLIKTRGQQVTLRCSPKSGHDTVSWYQQALGQGPQFIFQYYEEEERQRGNFPDRFSGHQFPNYSSELNVNALLLGDSALYLCATWRGAGGYTFGSGTRLTVV.

V usage is TRBV4-3 and J usage is TRBJ1-2; 9 nucleotides match TRBD1. The CDR3 runs to 16 residues. The ends lost 4 bases at V and 8 bases at J; junction bases unmatched: 14. Germline assignment: CDR1 LGHNA and CDR2 YSLEER. As DNA, the CDR3 is TGCGCCAGCAGCCCTTACGGGGACAGGGCTCTATGGGGCTACACCTTC. Protein product: CASSPYGDRALWGYTF.

The V gene is TRBV2, the J gene TRBJ1-2; TRBD1 matches at 7 bases. V lost 4 bases and J lost 8; bases outside the gene matches: 7. Germline-derived CDR1 and CDR2 are SNHLY and FYNNEI. The CDR3 is 13 residues long. The CDR3 is CASSVQGGSGYTF. The CDR3, as DNA: TGTGCCAGCAGTGTGCAGGGGGGAAGCGGCTACACCTTC.

The V gene is TRBV7-9, the J gene TRBJ1-2; 8 nucleotides align to TRBD1. CDR1 is SEHNR, CDR2 FQNEAQ, per germline (reference sequence). V shed 1 base, J shed 5 bases, and the junction held 3 bases outside the gene matches. The CDR3 is 14 residues long. The CDR3 reads CASSLGGTGYGYTF. The CDR3, as DNA: TGTGCCAGCAGCTTAGGGGGGACAGGTTATGGCTACACCTTC.

The genes are TRBV30 and TRBJ1-1; D not resolved. Germline V gene lookup returns CDR1 GTSNPN and CDR2 SVGIG (reference sequence). V lost 3 bases and J lost 5, with 22 bases in between. This CDR3 is built from 16 residues. This chain's CDR3 is CAWRFFRGRGRTEAFF. CDR3 nucleotides: TGTGCCTGGAGATTCTTCCGCGGGCGCGGTCGGACTGAAGCTTTCTTT.

The chain has TRBV6-5 and TRBJ2-2; TRBD1 is a possible D gene (6 bases). Trimming removed 4 bases from V and 5 bases from J, with 11 bases in between. CDR1 MNHEY and CDR2 SVGAGI come from the germline V gene. This CDR3 region has 14 residues. CDR3 amino acids: CASSLQGTTGELFF. In nucleotides, the CDR3 is TGTGCCAGCAGTTTACAGGGTACGACCGGGGAGCTGTTTTTT.

This clone was detected only once. The chain carries TRBV27 and TRBJ1-4; possibly TRBD1 for D (5 bases). Trimming shortened V by 4 bases and J by 8 bases, and 14 bases separated the two germline ends. The CDR3 extends over 14 amino acids. Germline CDR1 and CDR2: MNHEY and SMNVEV (reference sequence). The CDR3 DNA follows: TGTGCCAGCAGTTGGTCTTCAGGGATGGAAAAACTGTTTTTT. As protein: CASSWSSGMEKLFF. The complete variable domain, with remaining parts taken from reference TRBV27 and TRBJ1-4, reads EAQVTQNPRYLITVTGKKLTVTCSQNMNHEYMSWYRQDPGLGLRQIYYSMNVEVTDKGDVPEGYKVSRKEKRNFPLILESPSPNQTSLYFCASSWSSGMEKLFFGSGTQLSVL.

The rearrangement links TRBV7-9 to TRBJ2-7; D might be TRBD1 (5 bases). CDR3 size: 15 residues. The V end was cut by 3 bases, the J end by 4 bases, with 16 bases between. CDR1 SEHNR and CDR2 FQNEAQ come from the germline V gene (reference sequence). The CDR3 sequence is CASSFNGAYPYEQYF. The CDR3 DNA reads as TGTGCCAGCAGCTTTAATGGGGCCTACCCGTACGAGCAGTACTTC.

The rearrangement joins TRBV5-4 to TRBJ2-5; D is ambiguous. The germline CDR1 and CDR2 sequences are SGHNT and YYREEE (reference sequence). The CDR3 is made up of 12 amino acids. V was trimmed by 0 bases and J by 5 bases, leaving 5 bases between them. The CDR3 protein is CASSLDLETQYF. The CDR3 region has the DNA TGTGCCAGCAGCTTGGATCTGGAGACCCAGTACTTC.

The chain recombines TRBV28 with TRBJ2-1; D call uncertain. V was clipped by 2 bases and J by 3 bases, with 8 bases between them. Germline V gene data show CDR1 as MDHEN and CDR2 as SYDVKM. CDR3 size: 14 residues. CDR3 loop: CASSLAVRYNEQFF. CDR3 nucleotides: TGTGCCAGCAGTTTAGCAGTCCGCTACAATGAGCAGTTCTTC. The whole variable domain, remainder taken from reference TRBV28 and TRBJ2-1, is DVKVTQSSRYLVKRTGEKVFLECVQDMDHENMFWYRQDPGLGLRLIYFSYDVKMKEKGDIPEGYSVSREKKERFSLILESASTNQTSMYLCASSLAVRYNEQFFGPGTRLTVL.